This T cell receptor (beta chain) stems from a study of neurological immune-mediated disorders (dated by TCRdb to the late 2010s). Describing the broader study: The study compared peripheral blood TCR-beta repertoires of HTLV-I-associated myelopathy (HAM/TSP) patients, multiple sclerosis patients and healthy controls using UMI-based sequencing. The cohort was made up of 60 to 75 subjects, consisting of some 15 HAM/TSP patients, around 35 multiple sclerosis patients and roughly 20 healthy controls. The 90 to 110 TCR-beta libraries included longitudinal samples, technical triplicates and paired sorted CD4+ and CD8+ T-cell subsets alongside PBMC samples. Broader findings and caveats from the paper: The highest TCR clonal expansion was observed in HAM/TSP patients, whereas the lowest was observed in MS patients, even when compared with healthy controls. No identical CDR3 amino acid sequences were shared among expanded clones across subjects, suggesting private TCR-beta repertoires in all groups.

Healthy controls were blood bank volunteers in Maryland, USA. For the sorted-subset TCR libraries, the starting material was about 950,000 sorted CD4+ or CD8+ T cells. PBMCs were separated from peripheral blood using Ficoll-Hypaque density gradient centrifugation and then cryopreserved in liquid nitrogen. Paired sorted CD4+ and CD8+ subsets came from healthy controls, HAM/TSP patients and MS patients. The CDR3 spans 15 residues, from the cysteine through the phenylalanine. Only CDR3 DNA remains: 45 bases, in frame from the first base. The trim is 0 bases for V and 9 bases for J, with a gap of 16 bases between the germline ends. Looking up the germline V gene yields CDR1 SGDLS and CDR2 YYNGEE. cDNA synthesis used template-switch 5'RACE with a primer carrying a 10-nucleotide random unique molecular identifier tagging each TCR transcript. Each sequencing run produced over 160 million TCR-beta sequences covering 15-18 subjects. The RNeasy kit was used to extract total RNA. Using the KAPA Real-time Library Amplification kit, TCR-beta VDJ regions were amplified with primers for the TCR constant region and the 5'RACE anchor. Sample indexes and Illumina adaptors were added in a first PCR, and a second PCR then increased library yield. The roughly 650 bp TCR product was size-selected on a 2% E-gel SizeSelection system after Ampure bead purification. Before pooling, libraries had their quality checked on a Bioanalyzer, their concentration measured with Qubit, and their quantity determined with the Kapa Library Quantification kit. Libraries were sequenced paired-end 2 x 150 bp on an Illumina HiSeq 2500. To increase sequence diversity, 25-30% phiX was spiked into each library pool. Per the original workflow: Quality-filtered reads were processed with the UMI-based MiGEC pipeline, which removed over 75% of raw TCR sequences during error correction. VDJ genes were aligned to IMGT germline references, and clonotypes were defined by unique CDR3 amino acid sequence plus V-J genes. VDJtools evaluated clonal expansion, Shannon diversity and CDR3 relatedness (CalcPairwiseDistances, ClusterSamples); CLCbio workbench built phylogenetic trees. Expanded clones were defined as having at least 8 unique UMIs, based on coefficient-of-variation modelling across technical triplicates. In-frame beta chains were kept once TCRdb had trimmed the public reads at Q25 with fastp and called clones with MiXCR. Merged by CDR3 protein, the rows form single entries marked with the most common genes and DNA. It is TCRdb's table, rather than the study itself, that gives the V and J calls and clone size. The sample table contains fewer than 55,000 distinct CDR3 sequences; only one count was recorded for about 6% of them. Of the sample, 0.57% falls within the top ten clones.

There are many counts of this clonotype. What antigen it recognizes has not been identified. It has no much larger one-base neighbor in the sample; base qualities were not kept. Sequencing was done on a sample of CD4+ T cells from blood. Here the chain combines TRBV9 and TRBJ2-1; TRBD2 is perhaps the D gene, given 6 matching bases. This TCR was recovered from a woman in her 40s in good health. The DNA sequence is given as TGTGCCAGCAGCGTAGTAGACGGAGGGACGGGTGAGCAGTTCTTC. Translated, this gives CASSVVDGGTGEQFF.